These 6 T cell receptor beta chains were all obtained from the same sample, sequenced in a study of shared clonotypes between healthy human individuals. The assay was immunoSEQ multiplex PCR, and TCRdb's table has in-frame clones only and misses some. The table lists fewer than 1.6 million clones, approximately 98.5% of them singletons. Sequencing used naive CD4+ T cells sorted from blood. Subset indicated: CD45RA+ positively selected. These receptors all stem from a young man in good health.

The V gene is TRBV4-3, the J gene TRBJ2-7, with TRBD2 matching 11 bases. The CDR3 sequence is 16 residues long. Germline values: CDR1 LGHNA, CDR2 YSLEER. The trim removed 4 bases at V and 1 base at J, leaving 6 bases unmatched. As DNA, the CDR3 is TGCGCCAGCAGCCGTTCCGGGACTAGCGGATCCTACGAGCAGTACTTC. Protein sequence: CASSRSGTSGSYEQYF.

The V call is TRBV5-8, the J call TRBJ1-5; no clear D. V was shortened by 3 bases and J by 6 bases, with 19 bases between the two germline ends. The CDR3 has 16 residues. Germline-derived CDR1 and CDR2 are SGHTS and YDEGEE. Here the CDR3 DNA reads TGTGCCAGCAGCTCTCCCCGGACTCCTTTTGGTCAGCCCCAGCATTTT. Encoded protein: CASSSPRTPFGQPQHF. The full variable domain, completed using reference TRBV5-8 and TRBJ1-5, is EAGVTQSPTHLIKTRGQQATLRCSPISGHTSVYWYQQALGLGLQFLLWYDEGEERNRGNFPPRFSGRQFPNYSSELNVNALELEDSALYLCASSSPRTPFGQPQHFGDGTRLSIL.

The chain has TRBV14 and TRBJ2-1, with D tentatively TRBD1 (5 bases). The ends were cut back, 0 bases at V and 9 bases at J, with 9 bases in the middle. The CDR3 covers 13 residues. Germline CDR1 SGHDN, CDR2 FVKESK. CDR3 bases: TGTGCCAGCAGCCAAGATCAGGGCAGTGAGCAGTTCTTC. As protein: CASSQDQGSEQFF.

The chain links TRBV7-8 to TRBJ1-4; maybe TRBD1 (5 bases). The germline V gene encodes CDR1 SGHVS and CDR2 FQNEAQ. Trimming cost V 4 bases and J 0 bases, with 6 bases left between them. The CDR3 is 14 amino acids. This CDR3 is CASSWGATNEKLFF. The CDR3, as DNA: TGTGCCAGCAGCTGGGGGGCAACTAATGAAAAACTGTTTTTT.

This chain uses TRBV2 with TRBJ2-3; tentatively, D is TRBD2 (6 bases). This CDR3 contains 12 residues. In germline, CDR1 is SNHLY, CDR2 FYNNEI. V lost 6 bases, J lost 9 bases, and 13 bases lay in between. CDR3 protein: CASRIFGGTQYF. The CDR3 DNA follows: TGTGCCAGCAGGATCTTCGGGGGAACGCAGTATTTT.

The chain has TRBV7-7 and TRBJ2-7; 7 bases are shared with TRBD1. V lost 1 base, J lost 3 bases, and 6 bases stayed unmatched. Germline V CDR1 and CDR2: SSHAT, FNYEAQ (reference sequence). There are 15 residues in the CDR3. CDR3 bases: TGTGCCAGCAGCTTAGGGGTAGGGGGCGGCTACGAGCAGTACTTC. Protein: CASSLGVGGGYEQYF. Full variable domain (remainder filled in from reference TRBV7-7 and TRBJ2-7): GAGVSQSPRYKVTKRGQDVTLRCDPISSHATLYWYQQALGQGPEFLTYFNYEAQPDKSGLPSDRFSAERPEGSISTLTIQRTEQRDSAMYRCASSLGVGGGYEQYFGPGTRLTVT.